Listed here are 8 T cell receptor beta chains from one sample, sequenced in a study of shared clonotypes between healthy human individuals. Repertoires were generated with immunoSEQ multiplex PCR, while TCRdb's copy carries only in-frame clones and drops some. Altogether roughly 2,300,000 clones are present, about nine tenths being singletons, with the ten largest covering around 0.35%. Sequenced: naive CD4+ T cells from PBMCs. Regarding subset: CD45RA+ positively selected. These receptors originate from a man aged 18 to 30 in good health. Some clones in this sample may be carry-over from other donors' samples.

This clone was observed a few times. The chain is built from TRBV19 and TRBJ1-5, with D unclear. Germline loops: CDR1 LNHDA, CDR2 SQIVND (reference sequence). V lost 7 bases and J lost 0, with 13 bases in between. This CDR3 has 15 residues. The CDR3 nucleotides read TGTGCCAGTATTAGAGAGGGAAATAGCAATCAGCCCCAGCATTTT. Its translation is CASIREGNSNQPQHF.

Note on this clone: This same CDR3 is encoded by further DNA sequences in the sample. The chain has TRBV5-1 and TRBJ2-7; D gene uncertain. This CDR3 contains 14 residues. V lost 2 bases and J 3 bases, leaving 12 bases between the germline ends. Germline values: CDR1 SGHRS, CDR2 YFSETQ. CDR3 in amino acids: CASSFGSSSYEQYF. The CDR3 coding sequence is TGCGCCAGCAGCTTTGGTTCTAGTAGCTACGAGCAGTACTTC.

To note about this clone: Other DNA sequences in the sample encode the same CDR3. V usage is TRBV7-9 and J usage is TRBJ1-1, with 7 bases that match TRBD1. CDR3 length: 13 residues. Germline loops: CDR1 SEHNR, CDR2 FQNEAQ (reference sequence). V lost 5 bases to trimming and J lost 5 bases; unmatched junction nucleotides: 5. CDR3 region: CASSRTGDTEAFF. CDR3 nucleotide sequence: TGTGCCAGCAGCCGAACAGGGGATACTGAAGCTTTCTTT.

This chain links TRBV25-1 with TRBJ2-5; D is perhaps TRBD2 (5 bases). V was pared by 5 bases and J by 4 bases, with 11 bases between. The CDR3 spans 13 residues. The V gene's germline CDR1 is MGHDK and CDR2 SYGVNS. The CDR3 loop is CASSWPDSETQYF. For the CDR3, the DNA is TGTGCCAGCAGTTGGCCGGACTCAGAGACCCAGTACTTC.

The chain is built from TRBV7-9 and TRBJ2-1, with a possible D match to TRBD2 (5 bases). This CDR3 contains 18 residues. From germline, CDR1 is SEHNR and CDR2 FQNEAQ (reference sequence). V lost 5 bases and J 6 bases, leaving 26 bases between the germline ends. CDR3 nucleotide sequence: TGTGCCAGCAGCCCCCCATCGGGGAGTGGAAGCCCTCGCAATGAGCAGTTCTTC. Its protein product is CASSPPSGSGSPRNEQFF.

The CDR3 spells CASSYGRPSYNSPLHF. CDR3 nucleotides: TGTGCCAGCAGTTACGGCAGGCCCTCCTATAATTCACCCCTCCACTTT. The chain uses TRBV6-5 and TRBJ1-6; D remains unclear. This CDR3 is 16 amino acids long. Trimming removed 2 bases from V and 0 bases from J, with 8 bases in between. Germline loops: CDR1 MNHEY, CDR2 SVGAGI.

The rearrangement links TRBV11-2 to TRBJ2-2; 10 bases are a match to TRBD2. The CDR3 is made up of 15 amino acids. Germline V gene lookup returns CDR1 SGHAT and CDR2 FQNNGV. After removal of 6 bases from V and 4 bases from J, the junction contained 5 bases not matched to a gene. CDR3 region: CASRLSSGSTGELFF. As DNA, the CDR3 is TGTGCCAGCAGACTATCTAGCGGGAGCACCGGGGAGCTGTTTTTT.

Points on this clone: At one end, the junction sequence differs from germline, possibly due to a read error. The chain couples TRBV5-1 to TRBJ2-1; 10 nucleotides match TRBD1. The CDR3 totals 15 residues. Germline V CDR1 and CDR2: SGHRS, YFSETQ. CDR3 protein: CASSLEGTGAHSPVF. The CDR3 nucleotides are TGCGCCAGCAGCTTGGAAGGGACAGGGGCCCACAGCCCTGTCTTC.